Below, one TCR beta chain is given with its context. Antigen specificity is unknown. These data are taken from a study of T cells in Graves' hyperthyroidism and ophthalmopathy. In the ophthalmopathy cohort, Clinical Activity Score was at least 3, NOSPECS grade at least 4, and duration under 3 months. Patients with uncontrolled infections, other autoimmune diseases, pregnancy or lactation were excluded. In making diagnoses, clinical symptoms, serum thyroxine and TRAb, thyroid ultrasound and orbital computed tomography were all used. Amplified TCR beta CDR3 regions came from RNA transcripts. During a first-round RT-PCR of the TCR CDR3, the HTBI primer set was used. TCRdb recomputed calls from the multiplex PCR reads with MiXCR, one row per CDR3 protein. This sample has under 250,000 distinct CDR3 sequences, with approximately 23% found just once. V was cut by 6 bases and J by 7 bases, with 12 bases left in between. This CDR3 is built from 12 residues. Looked up from germline, CDR1 is MNHNS and CDR2 is SASEGT.

Study results and caveats: Onset of ophthalmopathy came a median approximately 6.5 months after the model predicted it.

This TCR was recovered from a woman aged 40 to 50 with Graves' ophthalmopathy. The sequenced sample consisted of blood. The chain combines TRBV6-1 with TRBJ1-2; a weak D match, TRBD1 (6 bases). The CDR3 loop is CASSGGTIGYTF. The CDR3 region has the DNA TGTGCCAGCAGCGGCGGGACAATTGGCTACACCTTC.